The rows below give T cell receptor beta chains drawn from one sample of a study of T cell changes during pregnancy in multiple sclerosis. Assay: immunoSEQ multiplex PCR; the TCRdb copy retains only in-frame clones and omits some. The sample holds 35,000 to 45,000 clones; 70% to 90% are singletons and the top ten take roughly 0.52%. The specimen was CD4+ T cells from peripheral blood mononuclear cells, collected before pregnancy. Source of these receptors: a female donor with multiple sclerosis, enrolled in a pregnancy study. Both conserved end residues are part of each CDR3. D genes are given only for firm matches. Size values are once, few and many counts, or a class for expanded clones, and some rows have none.

d_call j_call clone_size v_call cdr3_nt cdr3_aa
- TRBJ1-2 - TRBV5-1 TGCGCCAGCAGCCCACCGGGTTTAAGAAGGGGCTACACCTTC CASSPPGLRRGYTF
- TRBJ2-7 once TRBV6-1 TGTGCCAGCATGCGGCAGAACCTTTACTACGAGCAGTACTTC CASMRQNLYYEQYF
- TRBJ1-2 - TRBV27 TGTGCCAGCGTCACCCGGGAGTCCCGCGGCTATGGCTACACCTTC CASVTRESRGYGYTF
- TRBJ1-1 - TRBV29-1 TGCAGCGTTCAGGTCACTGAAGCTTTCTTT CSVQVTEAFF
TRBD1 TRBJ1-2 once TRBV15 TGTGCCACCAGCCGGGGACAGGGGGTTGGCTACACCTTC CATSRGQGVGYTF
TRBD1 TRBJ1-3 once TRBV30 TGTGCCTGGGAGTGGGGACAGCGGGGAAACACCATATATTTT CAWEWGQRGNTIYF
- TRBJ1-5 - TRBV6-5 TGTGCCAGCAGTTCCAGGGGTGCGGGTCACCAGCCCCAGCATTTT CASSSRGAGHQPQHF
TRBD1 TRBJ1-6 - TRBV7-3 TGTGCCAGCAGCCTGACAGGGGAGGTAGGGAATTCACCCCTCCACTTT CASSLTGEVGNSPLHF
- TRBJ2-7 - TRBV7-8 TGTGCCAGCAGCTTAATGGGGGCGAGCACCTACGAGCAGTACTTC CASSLMGASTYEQYF
TRBD1 TRBJ1-4 once TRBV18 TGTGCCAGCTCACAAGGACAGGGCGGTACTAATGAAAAACTGTTTTTT CASSQGQGGTNEKLFF
TRBD1 TRBJ2-7 - TRBV27 TGTGCCAGCAGACCAAGGGGGCTCGGGTACGAGCAGTACTTC CASRPRGLGYEQYF
TRBD1 TRBJ1-1 - TRBV2 TGTGCCAGCAGCGCTGACAGGGGGGCTGAAGCTTTCTTT CASSADRGAEAFF
TRBD1 TRBJ1-1 - TRBV2 TGTGCCAGCAGTGAAATCGGGACAGCTAAATTATCTGAAGCTTTCTTT CASSEIGTAKLSEAFF
TRBD1 TRBJ1-2 - TRBV27 TGTGCCAGCAGTACCCCAGGGGGGCCCTATGGCTACACCTTC CASSTPGGPYGYTF
TRBD2 TRBJ2-3 - TRBV29-1 TGCAGCGTGGTGGGACTAAAGGTGGTAGATACGCAGTATTTT CSVVGLKVVDTQYF
- TRBJ2-1 few TRBV28 TGTGCCAGCAGTTCCCCGTTCTACAATGAGCAGTTCTTC CASSSPFYNEQFF
- TRBJ1-2 few TRBV7-2 TGTGCCAGCAGCGATAGAACAGGGAGAGGCTATGGCTACACCTTC CASSDRTGRGYGYTF
- TRBJ2-7 - TRBV5-1 TGCGCCAGCAGCTCTTCCGGAGGCTCCTACGAGCAGTACTTC CASSSSGGSYEQYF
TRBD2 TRBJ2-3 - TRBV10-3 TGTGCCATCAGTCTAGCGGCTAGCACAGATACGCAGTATTTT CAISLAASTDTQYF
- TRBJ2-3 - TRBV7-6 TGTGCCAGCAGCTTAGGTTCGACTACTTCGCCGGGGGATACGCAGTATTTT CASSLGSTTSPGDTQYF
- TRBJ2-1 - TRBV20-1 TGCAGTACCCTAGACAGGAAAGATCGGTTCTTC CSTLDRKDRFF
- TRBJ2-1 once TRBV18 TGTGCCAGCTCACTCGCAGGACAGAACAATGAGCAGTTCTTC CASSLAGQNNEQFF
- TRBJ2-7 once TRBV5-1 TGCGCCAGCAGCTTACAGGAGATTGAGGACGAGCAGTACTTC CASSLQEIEDEQYF
- TRBJ1-4 - TRBV5-6 TGTGCCAGCAGCTTTCAAGGAGGGGAGGATGAAAAACTGTTTTTT CASSFQGGEDEKLFF
- TRBJ1-1 few TRBV2 TGTGCCAGCGGACCACAGGGCTACACTGAAGCTTTCTTT CASGPQGYTEAFF
- TRBJ1-1 - TRBV7-9 TGTGCCAGCAGCCCCCAGGGACAAGAAGCTTTCTTT CASSPQGQEAFF
TRBD1 TRBJ2-7 - TRBV5-4 TGTGCCAGCAGCTTGGTAGGCGGTCGGGACAGTTCAGCCTACGAGCAGTACTTC CASSLVGGRDSSAYEQYF
TRBD1 TRBJ1-2 - TRBV29-1 TGCAGCGTTGGCCTGCTGGACAGGGGTGGAAATGGCTACACCTTC CSVGLLDRGGNGYTF
TRBD2 TRBJ2-5 - TRBV5-1 TGCGCCAGCAGGAGGACTAGCGACCAAGAGACCCAGTACTTC CASRRTSDQETQYF
TRBD1 TRBJ2-1 - TRBV5-5 TGTGCCAGCAGCGCCCAACCGGGGACAGGGCTTTCTGAGCAGTTCTTC CASSAQPGTGLSEQFF
TRBD2 TRBJ2-1 once TRBV6-1 TGTGCCAGCAGTGAATTAGGTAGCGGGGGGCCCTCCTACAATGAGCAGTTCTTC CASSELGSGGPSYNEQFF
- TRBJ2-6 - TRBV6-1 TGTGCCGCCGAGAGGACTGGGGCCAACGTCCTGACTTTC CAAERTGANVLTF
TRBD1 TRBJ1-2 - TRBV9 TGTGCCAGCAGCGCCCGGACAGGATTCCCCTATGGCTACACCTTC CASSARTGFPYGYTF
TRBD2 TRBJ2-3 - TRBV4-1 TGCGCCAGCAGCCAAGGAGGAGCGGGGGGAGGCACAGATACGCAGTATTTT CASSQGGAGGGTDTQYF
- TRBJ2-7 - TRBV13 TGTGCCTCCAGGGGAGTCTCCTTGAGCTCCTACGAGCAGTACTTC CASRGVSLSSYEQYF
TRBD1 TRBJ1-3 - TRBV6-5 TGTGCCAGCAGTCGACAGGGGATCTCTGGAAACACCATATATTTT CASSRQGISGNTIYF
- TRBJ1-4 - TRBV27 TGTGCCAGCAGCCCCCTCCAGGGGTTTGATGAAAAACTGTTTTTT CASSPLQGFDEKLFF
- TRBJ1-5 - TRBV7-2 TGTGCCAGCAGCTTAACCCAGGGGACCCAGCATTTT CASSLTQGTQHF
- TRBJ2-3 - TRBV29-1 TGCAGCGTCGCGGGACTCCGAGATACGCAGTATTTT CSVAGLRDTQYF
TRBD1 TRBJ2-7 - TRBV7-9 TGTGCCAGCAGCCTACAGGACAGGGGGCCCTACGAGCAGTACTTC CASSLQDRGPYEQYF
- TRBJ1-5 - TRBV11-3 TGTGCCAGCACTCCAGGAGGGGTGTATAGCAATCAGCCCCAGCATTTT CASTPGGVYSNQPQHF
TRBD1 TRBJ1-4 - TRBV19 TGTGCCAGTTGTGAGACAGGGGTCGAAAAACTGTTTTTT CASCETGVEKLFF
- TRBJ2-6 - TRBV7-2 TGTGCCAGCAGCCCCTCGGGCAGAGGGAACTCTGGGGCCAACGTCCTGACTTTC CASSPSGRGNSGANVLTF
- TRBJ2-1 - TRBV10-2 TGCGCCAGCAGTAGCGCGGACACCTACAATGAGCAGTTCTTC CASSSADTYNEQFF
- TRBJ1-6 - TRBV5-6 TGTGCCAGCAGCTTGGACAGGGACGGCTCACCCCTCCACTTT CASSLDRDGSPLHF
- TRBJ2-2 - TRBV7-2 TGTGCCAGCAGCTCCTGGACCGGGGACACCGGGGAGCTGTTTTTT CASSSWTGDTGELFF
TRBD1 TRBJ1-4 - TRBV7-9 TGTGCCAGCACCACCCGACGGGGGACAGCAACTAATGAAAAACTGTTTTTT CASTTRRGTATNEKLFF
- TRBJ2-3 - TRBV5-1 TGCGCCAGCAGGGACTACACAGATACGCAGTATTTT CASRDYTDTQYF
- TRBJ2-5 - TRBV18 TGTGCCAGCTCACTGAGAACCCAAGAGACCCAGTACTTC CASSLRTQETQYF
- TRBJ1-1 few TRBV2 TGTGCCAGACAGGGAACCCGGATCCCTGAAGCTTTCTTT CARQGTRIPEAFF
TRBD2 TRBJ2-1 - TRBV7-2 TGTGCCGGGGGGGTACAGAACAATGAGCAGTTCTTC CAGGVQNNEQFF
TRBD2 TRBJ2-5 - TRBV2 TGTGCCAGCAGTGGTAGGACTAGCGAAGAGACCCAGTACTTC CASSGRTSEETQYF
- TRBJ1-2 - TRBV5-5 TGTGCCAGCAGCTTGGGACAGGCCGTGGGTGGCTACACCTTC CASSLGQAVGGYTF
- TRBJ1-6 once TRBV7-2 TGTGCCAGCAGCTTAGAAGGGGGAGATTCACCCCTCCACTTT CASSLEGGDSPLHF
- TRBJ2-1 - TRBV5-1 TGCGCCAGCAGCACTTCCTCCTACAATGAGCAGTTCTTC CASSTSSYNEQFF
- TRBJ1-2 - TRBV27 TGTGCCAGCAGTTTATCCCGAGGGGGGGTGGCGGTCTATGGCTACACCTTC CASSLSRGGVAVYGYTF
TRBD1 TRBJ1-2 - TRBV5-6 TGTGCCAGCAGCTGGACAGGGGAGCACTATGGCTACACCTTC CASSWTGEHYGYTF
TRBD2 TRBJ2-3 - TRBV6-6 TGTGCCAGCACCTCGACTAGCGGGGCACCAGATACGCAGTATTTT CASTSTSGAPDTQYF
- TRBJ1-1 once TRBV7-9 TGTGCCAGCAGCTCCCGGGCGGGCGAAGCTTTCTTT CASSSRAGEAFF
TRBD1 TRBJ2-1 - TRBV2 TGTGCCAGCGGGATGACAGGGGACTCCTACAATGAGCAGTTCTTC CASGMTGDSYNEQFF